The entry below describes one T cell receptor beta chain. Its target antigen remains unknown. Base qualities were left out, and no much larger clone turns up one base away. Genomic DNA was isolated from the sorted cells so that the TCRbeta CDR3 region could be sequenced. The immunoSEQ Assay was used for sequencing of TCRbeta CDR3 regions. TCRdb took this table from immuneACCESS and kept in-frame rearrangements with V and J called. Such tables lack part of the clones; where checked against another copy, unresolved V genes explain under half of the gap, and the rest is unexplained. The sample includes 45,000 to 60,000 clones, with roughly 90% observed a single time. The ten largest make up roughly 8.1% of the sample. Patients with autoimmune disease history or receiving systemic immunosuppression were excluded from the trial. Peripheral blood for TCR sequencing was collected from all dose cohorts at baseline, on cycle 4 day 1, and on cycle 7 day 1. Samples were obtained from an open-label, multicenter, first-in-human phase I dose-escalation trial of ivuxolimab. The trial enrolled adults with locally advanced or metastatic head and neck squamous cell, hepatocellular, melanoma or renal cell carcinoma. Before TCR sequencing, CD4+ T cells and CD8+ T cells from peripheral blood were sorted into separate populations.

The V end gives up 3 bases and the J end 3 bases, leaving 6 bases in the junction not matched to a gene. From the cysteine up to the phenylalanine, the CDR3 has a length of 18 residues. Only the CDR3 DNA stays, 54 bases, in frame from base 1. Looking up the germline V gene yields CDR1 SGHTS and CDR2 YDEGEE. The sample originates from a study of OX40 agonist ivuxolimab in advanced cancers. In the study overall: The costimulatory receptor OX40 (CD134) was targeted by ivuxolimab, a fully human IgG2 agonistic monoclonal antibody. The paper reports the monotherapy dose-escalation portion (N of about 52 patients) of the phase I ivuxolimab trial. The point of sequencing TCRbeta in the periphery was to test whether ivuxolimab changed TCR sequence diversity and drove clonal T-cell expansion. Intravenous ivuxolimab was administered to patients every 2 weeks at six dose levels: 0.01, 0.1, 0.3, 1.5, 3 and 10 mg/kg. A male proportion of 82.7% and a mean age of approximately 58 years, ranging from about 23 to 90, were recorded for the dose-escalation cohort. Partial responses occurred in three dose-escalation patients: two with cutaneous melanoma and one with hepatocellular carcinoma. Patients were allowed to have had prior anti-PD-1, anti-PD-L1 or anti-CTLA-4 therapy, and about 40% of the dose-escalation patients had been treated with checkpoint inhibitors. Of the approximately 50 patients in dose escalation, some 19 had hepatocellular carcinoma, some 15 had melanoma, 9 had renal cell carcinoma and 9 had head and neck cancer.

The investigation overall reported the following: The antigen specificity of the clonally expanded peripheral T cells was not determined. Low levels of normalized T-cell clonal expansion were also seen in some nonresponding patients. On average, CD8+ T cells showed more expanded clones than CD4+ T cells after ivuxolimab. At doses of 0.1 to 3.0 mg/kg, clonal expansion of both CD4+ and CD8+ blood T cells was observed from baseline to week 6. In partial responders in the 0.1-3.0 mg/kg groups, normalized peripheral clonal expansion was found to be among the lowest, especially among CD8+ T cells.

The chain couples TRBV5-8 to TRBJ2-1, and 16 bases in between align with TRBD2. Material: CD4+ or CD8+ T cells sorted from blood, obtained in a trial of the OX40 agonist ivuxolimab. The TCR was taken from an adult with an advanced solid tumor such as melanoma, head and neck, liver or kidney cancer. The DNA reads TGTGCCAGCAGCTCCTCCGGGACTAGCGGGAGGGACTACAATGAGCAGTTCTTC. This translates into CASSSSGTSGRDYNEQFF.